Listed here are 21 T cell receptor beta chains from one sample, sequenced in a study of T cell responses to AZD1222 COVID-19 vaccine. Assay used: immunoSEQ multiplex PCR; TCRdb lists only in-frame clones, some missing. The data show more than 95,000 clones, over 80% seen once. Sequencing used peripheral blood, obtained on day 0 of AZD1222 vaccination. The receptors here all came from an adult in good health.

This clone was picked up many times. The chain employs TRBV24-1 and TRBJ2-2, with TRBD2 matching over 8 bases. Germline V gives CDR1 KGHDR, CDR2 SFDVKD. The CDR3 totals 15 residues. V was clipped by 9 bases and J by 4 bases; unmatched bases: 9. Here the CDR3 DNA reads TGTGCCACCGGTCCAGCGGGGGAGGGCACCGGGGAGCTGTTTTTT. Its protein product is CATGPAGEGTGELFF.

The V call is TRBV24-1, the J call TRBJ1-5; perhaps TRBD1 as D (6 bases). The CDR3 is made up of 13 amino acids. Germline V lookup: CDR1 KGHDR, CDR2 SFDVKD. The V end lost 9 bases, the J end lost 7 bases, and 15 bases lay between the germline ends. CDR3 bases: TGTGCCACCTCCCAGGGGCGCGGGCAGCCCCAGCATTTT. It translates to CATSQGRGQPQHF.

The gene calls are TRBV6-5 and TRBJ2-5; D gene uncertain. Trimming left V 0 bases short and J 0 bases short, with 8 bases between. The CDR3 runs 15 residues. CDR1 is MNHEY, CDR2 SVGAGI, per germline. The CDR3: CASSYSIGYQETQYF. CDR3 in DNA: TGTGCCAGCAGTTACTCGATCGGGTACCAAGAGACCCAGTACTTC.

This clone occurred many times. This sequence joins TRBV6-2 or TRBV6-3 and TRBJ1-5; TRBD1 is a possible D gene (6 bases). Germline V CDR1 and CDR2: MNHEY, SVGEGT. The CDR3 totals 15 residues. V gave up 0 bases and J gave up 7 bases, with 13 bases separating them. This CDR3 is CASSYSSEGGQPQHF. The CDR3 nucleotides are TGTGCCAGCAGTTACTCGTCGGAGGGGGGGCAGCCCCAGCATTTT.

The chain carries TRBV11-2 and TRBJ2-3; D unresolved. Germline CDR1 SGHAT, CDR2 FQNNGV. The CDR3 runs to 15 residues. V dropped 5 bases and J dropped 1 base, with 13 bases sitting between them. As DNA, the CDR3 is TGTGCCAGCAGCCCCAAAGTTTTCCGCACAGATACGCAGTATTTT. Protein product: CASSPKVFRTDTQYF.

This clone appeared a few times. The chain employs TRBV28 and TRBJ2-5, with 10 bases matching TRBD2. The CDR3 has 17 amino acids. CDR1 MDHEN and CDR2 SYDVKM come from the germline V gene. The V and J ends lost 5 bases and 7 bases, in that order; junction bases with no gene match: 16. The CDR3 here is CASSAIGLADTHMTQYF. CDR3 sequence (DNA): TGTGCCAGCAGTGCTATCGGACTAGCGGATACTCATATGACCCAGTACTTC.

The CDR3 DNA reads TGCGCCAGTAGAAATCAGCCCCAGCATTTT. This codes for CASRNQPQHF. The rearrangement uses TRBV10-1 and TRBJ1-5; D uncertain. With 9 bases removed from V and 4 bases from J, the gap between germline ends came to 4 bases. Per germline, CDR1 WNHNN and CDR2 SYGVQD (reference sequence). The CDR3 has 10 residues.

This chain joins TRBV11-2 and TRBJ1-1; 7 bases agree with TRBD1. V trimming: 4 bases; J trimming: 2 bases; junction bases outside the gene matches: 1. The CDR3 sequence is 13 residues long. Germline CDR1 reads SGHAT; CDR2 reads FQNNGV. CDR3 protein: CASSWDRNTEAFF. CDR3 coding DNA: TGTGCCAGCAGCTGGGACAGAAACACTGAAGCTTTCTTT.

The V gene is TRBV5-1, the J gene TRBJ1-3; no firm D call. The CDR3 runs 15 residues. V shed 0 bases and J shed 0 bases, with 7 bases lying between them. CDR1 is SGHRS, CDR2 YFSETQ, per germline. This chain's CDR3 is CASSLDGSSGNTIYF. The CDR3 region has the DNA TGCGCCAGCAGCTTGGACGGGAGCTCTGGAAACACCATATATTTT.

The chain joins TRBV12-3 or TRBV12-4 to TRBJ1-5, with D possibly matching TRBD1 (6 bases). This CDR3 is built from 13 residues. Trimming pared 5 bases from V and 7 bases from J, leaving 12 bases between. CDR3 in DNA: TGTGCCAGCAGTAGGGGGGAAGGACAGCCCCAGCATTTT. Translation: CASSRGEGQPQHF.

The J gene is TRBJ1-4, the V gene TRBV9, with D tentatively TRBD1 (5 bases). Germline V gene lookup returns CDR1 SGDLS and CDR2 YYNGEE. CDR3 length equals 15 residues. Deletions cut 0 bases from V and 3 bases from J, with 9 bases between. CDR3 coding DNA: TGTGCCAGCAGCGTAGGGGGGGTAGCTAATGAAAAACTGTTTTTT. Its translation: CASSVGGVANEKLFF.

CDR3 DNA: TGTGCCAGCAGTTACTGGAAGGGGCAGGGCTACACCTTC. Its protein product is CASSYWKGQGYTF. The chain is built from TRBV6-5 and TRBJ1-2, with D maybe TRBD1 (5 bases). The germline V gene encodes CDR1 MNHEY and CDR2 SVGAGI. Trimming left V 1 base short and J 8 bases short, with 11 bases between. This CDR3 has 13 residues.

The V and J genes are TRBV24-1 and TRBJ1-3, with D maybe TRBD1 (5 bases). The V end was cut by 1 base, the J end by 0 bases, with 15 bases between. Germline loops: CDR1 KGHDR, CDR2 SFDVKD. The CDR3 is made up of 18 amino acids. CDR3 in amino acids: CATSDLIPPGRSGNTIYF. CDR3 bases: TGTGCCACCAGTGATTTAATCCCCCCAGGGCGCTCTGGAAACACCATATATTTT.

V and J are TRBV5-1 and TRBJ2-5; D is possibly TRBD2 (5 bases). Germline values: CDR1 SGHRS, CDR2 YFSETQ. CDR3 size: 14 residues. The V gene lost 0 bases and the J gene lost 5 bases, with 11 bases spanning the gap. CDR3: CASSLGGSSETQYF. Written as DNA, the CDR3 is TGCGCCAGCAGCTTGGGTGGGAGTTCGGAGACCCAGTACTTC.

This chain links TRBV27 with TRBJ1-2, with a weak D call TRBD1 (6 bases). Germline loops: CDR1 MNHEY, CDR2 SMNVEV (reference sequence). Trimming left V 6 bases short and J 1 base short, with 21 bases between. This CDR3 spans 17 amino acids. CDR3 nucleotide sequence: TGTGCCAGCAGACGGACGGCGGGGGGCGCAGATAACTATGGCTACACCTTC. It codes for CASRRTAGGADNYGYTF.

The rearrangement links TRBV5-1 to TRBJ2-2; 7 bases match TRBD2. Trimming at V came to 0 bases and at J to 4 bases, leaving 3 bases not matched to a gene. The CDR3 covers 15 residues. The V gene's germline CDR1 is SGHRS and CDR2 YFSETQ. CDR3 coding DNA: TGCGCCAGCAGCTTGGGACTAGCAGGCACCGGGGAGCTGTTTTTT. Its translation: CASSLGLAGTGELFF.

The chain couples TRBV27 to TRBJ2-7; 7 nucleotides line up with TRBD2. Germline CDR1 and CDR2: MNHEY and SMNVEV (reference sequence). Trimming at V came to 3 bases and at J to 7 bases, leaving 6 bases not matched to a gene. This CDR3 spans 13 amino acids. CDR3 sequence reads: CASSFWGGREQYF. CDR3 DNA: TGTGCCAGCAGTTTTTGGGGGGGACGAGAGCAGTACTTC.

The gene calls are TRBV30 and TRBJ1-4, with no clear D. Germline V CDR1 and CDR2: GTSNPN, SVGIG (reference sequence). V shed 0 bases and J shed 5 bases, with 10 bases lying between them. This CDR3 comprises 14 residues. CDR3 residues: CAWSVLRGNEKLFF. CDR3 DNA sequence: TGTGCCTGGAGTGTACTCAGAGGGAATGAAAAACTGTTTTTT.

The V gene is TRBV19, the J gene TRBJ2-3; the D gene is possibly TRBD1 (7 bases). Germline V gene data show CDR1 as LNHDA and CDR2 as SQIVND (reference sequence). V was pared by 5 bases and J by 7 bases, with 10 bases between. The CDR3 extends over 12 amino acids. DNA for the CDR3: TGTGCCAGTAGTTCAGGGGGGAATACGCAGTATTTT. Amino acids: CASSSGGNTQYF.

The chain combines TRBV5-1 with TRBJ2-5; D gene uncertain. Germline V lookup: CDR1 SGHRS, CDR2 YFSETQ. Between the trimmed V and J ends, which lost 0 bases and 2 bases, there was a span of 8 bases. This CDR3 is 14 amino acids long. The CDR3 reads CASSLGGRQETQYF. CDR3 nucleotide sequence: TGCGCCAGCAGCTTGGGTGGTAGACAAGAGACCCAGTACTTC.

This sequence joins TRBV27 and TRBJ1-6, with a tentative D call TRBD1 (6 bases). The V gene lost 4 bases and the J gene lost 0 bases, with 10 bases spanning the gap. From germline, CDR1 is MNHEY and CDR2 SMNVEV (reference sequence). This CDR3 contains 16 residues. DNA of the CDR3: TGTGCCAGCAGTTCGCAGGGGAGCTCCTATAATTCACCCCTCCACTTT. It yields the protein CASSSQGSSYNSPLHF.